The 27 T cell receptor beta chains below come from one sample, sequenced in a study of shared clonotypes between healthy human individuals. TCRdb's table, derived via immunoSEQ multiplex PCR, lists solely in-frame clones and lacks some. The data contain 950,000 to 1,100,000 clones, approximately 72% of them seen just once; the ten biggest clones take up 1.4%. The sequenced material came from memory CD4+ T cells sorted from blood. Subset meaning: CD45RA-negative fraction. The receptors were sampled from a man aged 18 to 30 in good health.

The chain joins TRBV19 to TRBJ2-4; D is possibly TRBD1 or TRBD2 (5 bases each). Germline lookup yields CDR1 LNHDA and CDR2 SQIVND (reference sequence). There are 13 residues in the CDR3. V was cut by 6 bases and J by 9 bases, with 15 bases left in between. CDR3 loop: CASRIFGGGIQYF. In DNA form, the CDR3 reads TGTGCCAGTAGGATTTTCGGTGGGGGCATTCAGTACTTC. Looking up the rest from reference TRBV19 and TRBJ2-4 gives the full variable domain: DGGITQSPKYLFRKEGQNVTLSCEQNLNHDAMYWYRQDPGQGLRLIYYSQIVNDFQKGDIAEGYSVSREKKESFPLTVTSAQKNPTAFYLCASRIFGGGIQYFGAGTRLSVL.

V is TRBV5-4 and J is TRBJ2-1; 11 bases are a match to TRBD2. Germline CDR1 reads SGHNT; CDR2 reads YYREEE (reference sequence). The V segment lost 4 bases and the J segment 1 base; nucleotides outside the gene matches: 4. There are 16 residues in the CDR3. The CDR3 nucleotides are TGTGCCAGCAGCGTTAGCGGGAGGGGTTCCTACAATGAGCAGTTCTTC. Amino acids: CASSVSGRGSYNEQFF.

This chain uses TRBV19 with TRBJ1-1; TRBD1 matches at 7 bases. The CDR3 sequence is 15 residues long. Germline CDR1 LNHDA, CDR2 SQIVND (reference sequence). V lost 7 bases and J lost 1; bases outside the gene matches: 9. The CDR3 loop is CASTPGQLTNTEAFF. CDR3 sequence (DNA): TGTGCCAGTACCCCGGGACAGCTTACGAACACTGAAGCTTTCTTT.

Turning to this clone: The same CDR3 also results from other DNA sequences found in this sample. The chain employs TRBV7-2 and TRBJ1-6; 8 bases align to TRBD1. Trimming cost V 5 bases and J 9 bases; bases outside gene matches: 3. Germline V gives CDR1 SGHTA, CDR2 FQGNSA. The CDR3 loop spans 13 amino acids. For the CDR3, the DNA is TGTGCCAGCAGCCCCGACAGGGGTTCACCCCTCCACTTT. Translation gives CASSPDRGSPLHF.

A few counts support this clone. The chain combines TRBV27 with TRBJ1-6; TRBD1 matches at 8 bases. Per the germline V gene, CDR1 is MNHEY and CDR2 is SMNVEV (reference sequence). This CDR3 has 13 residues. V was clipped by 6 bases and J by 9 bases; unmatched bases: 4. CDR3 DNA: TGTGCCAGCAGACCGGACAGGGCTTCACCCCTCCACTTT. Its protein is CASRPDRASPLHF.

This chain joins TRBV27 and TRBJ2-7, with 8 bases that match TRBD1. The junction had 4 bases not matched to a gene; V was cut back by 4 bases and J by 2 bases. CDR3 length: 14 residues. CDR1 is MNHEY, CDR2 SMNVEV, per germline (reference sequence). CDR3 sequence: CASSSVTGAYEQYF. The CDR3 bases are TGTGCCAGCAGTTCCGTGACAGGGGCCTACGAGCAGTACTTC.

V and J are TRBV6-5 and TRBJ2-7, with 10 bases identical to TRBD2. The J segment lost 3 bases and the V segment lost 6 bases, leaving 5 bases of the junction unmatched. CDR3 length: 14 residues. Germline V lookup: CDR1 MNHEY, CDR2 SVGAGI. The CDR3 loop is CASRTGLANYEQYF. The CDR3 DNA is TGTGCCAGCAGGACGGGACTAGCGAACTACGAGCAGTACTTC.

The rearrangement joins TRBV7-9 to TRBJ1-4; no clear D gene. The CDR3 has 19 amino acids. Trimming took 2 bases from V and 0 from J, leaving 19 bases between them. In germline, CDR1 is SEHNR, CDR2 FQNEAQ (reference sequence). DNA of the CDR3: TGTGCCAGCAGCTTATCGCGCCTGGAAGGGCCCGCAACTAATGAAAAACTGTTTTTT. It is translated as CASSLSRLEGPATNEKLFF.

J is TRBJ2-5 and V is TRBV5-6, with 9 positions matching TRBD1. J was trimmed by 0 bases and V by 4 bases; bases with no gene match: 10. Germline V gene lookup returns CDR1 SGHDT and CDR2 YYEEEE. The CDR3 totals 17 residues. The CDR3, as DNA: TGTGCCAGCAGCCTCGGACAGGGGCGAACGTACCAAGAGACCCAGTACTTC. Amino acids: CASSLGQGRTYQETQYF.

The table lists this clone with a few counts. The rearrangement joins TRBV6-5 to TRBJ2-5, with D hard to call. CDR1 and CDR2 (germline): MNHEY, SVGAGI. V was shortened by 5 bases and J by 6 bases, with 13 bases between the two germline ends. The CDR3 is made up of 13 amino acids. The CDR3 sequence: CASSMLGWQTQYF. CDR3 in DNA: TGTGCCAGCAGTATGCTGGGTTGGCAGACCCAGTACTTC.

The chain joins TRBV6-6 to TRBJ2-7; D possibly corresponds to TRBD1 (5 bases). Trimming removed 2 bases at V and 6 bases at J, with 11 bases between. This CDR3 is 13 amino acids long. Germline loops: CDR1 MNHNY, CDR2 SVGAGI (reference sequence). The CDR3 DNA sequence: TGTGCCAGCAGTTACGAAGTAGGGGTCGAGCAGTACTTC. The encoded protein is CASSYEVGVEQYF.

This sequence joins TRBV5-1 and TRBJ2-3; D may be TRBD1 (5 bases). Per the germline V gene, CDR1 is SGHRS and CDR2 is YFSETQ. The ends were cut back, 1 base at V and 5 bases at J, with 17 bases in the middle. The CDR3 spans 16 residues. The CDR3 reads CASSLWGRLQGDTQYF. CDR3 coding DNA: TGCGCCAGCAGCTTGTGGGGCCGTCTTCAGGGAGATACGCAGTATTTT.

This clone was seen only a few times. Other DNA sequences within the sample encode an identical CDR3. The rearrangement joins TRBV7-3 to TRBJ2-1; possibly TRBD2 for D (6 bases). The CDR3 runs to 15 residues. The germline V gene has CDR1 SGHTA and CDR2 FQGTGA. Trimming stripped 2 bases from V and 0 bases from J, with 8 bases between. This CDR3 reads CASSLGTSSYNEQFF. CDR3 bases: TGTGCCAGCAGCTTAGGGACTTCCTCCTACAATGAGCAGTTCTTC.

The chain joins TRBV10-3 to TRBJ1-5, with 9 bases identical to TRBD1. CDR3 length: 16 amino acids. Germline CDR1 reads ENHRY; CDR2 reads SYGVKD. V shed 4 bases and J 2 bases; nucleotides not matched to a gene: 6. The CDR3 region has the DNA TGTGCCATCAGTGTCACAGGGGGCGAGGGCAATCAGCCCCAGCATTTT. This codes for CAISVTGGEGNQPQHF.

The CDR3 region is CASSLWGDSSYNEQFF. The CDR3 DNA is TGTGCCAGTAGTCTCTGGGGGGATAGCTCCTACAATGAGCAGTTCTTC. The chain joins TRBV19 to TRBJ2-1; perhaps TRBD2 as D (6 bases). V was shortened by 5 bases and J by 0 bases, with 14 bases between the two germline ends. The CDR3 runs to 16 residues. Germline V gene sequence: CDR1 LNHDA, CDR2 SQIVND (reference sequence). Supplemented by reference TRBV19 and TRBJ2-1, the full variable domain reads DGGITQSPKYLFRKEGQNVTLSCEQNLNHDAMYWYRQDPGQGLRLIYYSQIVNDFQKGDIAEGYSVSREKKESFPLTVTSAQKNPTAFYLCASSLWGDSSYNEQFFGPGTRLTVL.

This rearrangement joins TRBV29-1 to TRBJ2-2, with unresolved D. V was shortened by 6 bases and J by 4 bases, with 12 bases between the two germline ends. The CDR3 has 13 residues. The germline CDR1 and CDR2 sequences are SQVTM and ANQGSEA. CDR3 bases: TGCAGCGTGTCCCAAGGATCCACCGGGGAGCTGTTTTTT. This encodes CSVSQGSTGELFF.

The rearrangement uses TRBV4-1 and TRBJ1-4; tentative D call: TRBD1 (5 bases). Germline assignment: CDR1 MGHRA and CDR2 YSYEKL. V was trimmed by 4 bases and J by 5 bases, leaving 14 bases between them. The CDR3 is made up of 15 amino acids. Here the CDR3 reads CASSPARGTNEKLFF. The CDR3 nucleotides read TGCGCCAGCAGCCCAGCAAGGGGTACAAATGAAAAACTGTTTTTT.

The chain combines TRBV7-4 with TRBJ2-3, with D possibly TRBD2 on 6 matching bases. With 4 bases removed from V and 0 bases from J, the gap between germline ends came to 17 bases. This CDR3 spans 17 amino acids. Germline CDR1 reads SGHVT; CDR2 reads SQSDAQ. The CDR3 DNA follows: TGTGCCAGCAGCTGCCGGGGGTCCTCTCCTAGCACAGATACGCAGTATTTT. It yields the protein CASSCRGSSPSTDTQYF.

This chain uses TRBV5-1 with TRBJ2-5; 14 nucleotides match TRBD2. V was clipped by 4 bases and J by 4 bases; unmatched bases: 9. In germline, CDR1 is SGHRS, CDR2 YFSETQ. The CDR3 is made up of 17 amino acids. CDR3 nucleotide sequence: TGCGCCAGCAGCGACGGACTAGCGGGGGGCCGGGGAGAGACCCAGTACTTC. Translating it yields CASSDGLAGGRGETQYF.

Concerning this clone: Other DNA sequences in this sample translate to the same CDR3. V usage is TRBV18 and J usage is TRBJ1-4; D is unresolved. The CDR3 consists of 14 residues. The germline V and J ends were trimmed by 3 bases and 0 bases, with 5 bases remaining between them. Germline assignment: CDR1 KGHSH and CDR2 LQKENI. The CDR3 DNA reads TGTGCCAGCTCACCCGGTGCAACTAATGAAAAACTGTTTTTT. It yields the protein CASSPGATNEKLFF.

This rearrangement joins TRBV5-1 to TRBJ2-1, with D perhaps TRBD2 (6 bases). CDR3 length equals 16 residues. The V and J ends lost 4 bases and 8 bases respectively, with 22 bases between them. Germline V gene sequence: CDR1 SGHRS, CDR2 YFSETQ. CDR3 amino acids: CASSTGETGPFDEQFF. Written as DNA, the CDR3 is TGCGCCAGCAGCACGGGAGAGACGGGGCCCTTTGATGAGCAGTTCTTC. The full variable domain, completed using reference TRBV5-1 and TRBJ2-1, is KAGVTQTPRYLIKTRGQQVTLSCSPISGHRSVSWYQQTPGQGLQFLFEYFSETQRNKGNFPGRFSGRQFSNSRSEMNVSTLELGDSALYLCASSTGETGPFDEQFFGPGTRLTVL.

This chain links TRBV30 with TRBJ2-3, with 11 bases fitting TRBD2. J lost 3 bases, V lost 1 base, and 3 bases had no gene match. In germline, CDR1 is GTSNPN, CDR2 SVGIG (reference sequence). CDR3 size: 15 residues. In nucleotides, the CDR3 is TGTGCCTGGAGTGGCAGGACTAGCGGGACAGATACGCAGTATTTT. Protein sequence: CAWSGRTSGTDTQYF.

The CDR3 here is CASSERAVTQYF. For the CDR3, the DNA is TGTGCCAGCAGTGAACGGGCCGTGACCCAGTACTTC. The chain has TRBV6-1 and TRBJ2-5, with unresolved D. V shed 2 bases and J shed 7 bases, with 8 bases lying between them. CDR1 is MNHNS, CDR2 SASEGT, per germline. The CDR3 runs to 12 residues.

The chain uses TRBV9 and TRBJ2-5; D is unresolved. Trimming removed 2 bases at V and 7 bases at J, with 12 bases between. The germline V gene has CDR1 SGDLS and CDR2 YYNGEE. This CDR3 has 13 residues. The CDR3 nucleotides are TGTGCCAGCAGCGTGGGATCCCCTGCGACCCAGTACTTC. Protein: CASSVGSPATQYF.

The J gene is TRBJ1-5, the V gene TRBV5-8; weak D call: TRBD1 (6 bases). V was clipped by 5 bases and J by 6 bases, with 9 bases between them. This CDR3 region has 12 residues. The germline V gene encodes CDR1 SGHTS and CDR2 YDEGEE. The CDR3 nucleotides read TGTGCCAGCAGGAGGGGGTCTCAGCCCCAGCATTTT. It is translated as CASRRGSQPQHF. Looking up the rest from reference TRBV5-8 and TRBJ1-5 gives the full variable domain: EAGVTQSPTHLIKTRGQQATLRCSPISGHTSVYWYQQALGLGLQFLLWYDEGEERNRGNFPPRFSGRQFPNYSSELNVNALELEDSALYLCASRRGSQPQHFGDGTRLSIL.

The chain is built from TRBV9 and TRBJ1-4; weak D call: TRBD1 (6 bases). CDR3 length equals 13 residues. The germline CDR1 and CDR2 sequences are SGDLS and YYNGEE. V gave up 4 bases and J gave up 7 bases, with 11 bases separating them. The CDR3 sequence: CASSRGAGEKLFF. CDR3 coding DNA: TGTGCCAGCAGCCGGGGGGCTGGTGAAAAACTGTTTTTT.

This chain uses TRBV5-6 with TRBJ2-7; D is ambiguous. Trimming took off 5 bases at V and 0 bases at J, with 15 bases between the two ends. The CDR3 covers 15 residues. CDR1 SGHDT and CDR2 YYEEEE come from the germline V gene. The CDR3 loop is CASRYWTPNSYEQYF. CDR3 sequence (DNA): TGTGCCAGCAGGTATTGGACGCCGAACTCCTACGAGCAGTACTTC.